The rows below give T cell receptor beta chains drawn from one sample of a study of OX40 agonist ivuxolimab in advanced cancers. Only in-frame clones appear in the TCRdb table, and some are missing; sequencing was by immunoSEQ multiplex PCR. The sample includes approximately 42,000 clones, roughly four fifths of them seen just once. Sequences were derived from CD4+ or CD8+ T cells sorted from blood, sampled in a trial of the OX40 agonist ivuxolimab. The receptors shown here come from an adult with an advanced solid tumor such as melanoma, head and neck, liver or kidney cancer. Both conserved end residues are part of each CDR3. The D gene is left open where the match is weak. The listing skips clone size in some rows; elsewhere it reads once, few, many or a size class.

CASSASSTGELFF	TGTGCCAGCAGTGCCTCAAGCACCGGGGAGCTGTTTTTT	.	TRBJ2-2	TRBV2	.
CASSLLAGRPSSYNEQFF	TGTGCCAGCTCATTGCTAGCGGGCAGGCCGAGCTCCTACAATGAGCAGTTCTTC	TRBD2	TRBJ2-1	TRBV18	.
CASSLVVGPATISYNSPLHF	TGTGCCAGCAGCTTAGTAGTTGGACCAGCCACGATATCCTATAATTCACCCCTCCACTTT	.	TRBJ1-6	TRBV7-8	.
CASSTGPEETQYF	TGTGCCAGCAGCACGGGCCCGGAAGAGACCCAGTACTTC	.	TRBJ2-5	TRBV7-3	.
CASGQGSTDTQYF	TGCGCCAGCGGACAGGGGAGCACAGATACGCAGTATTTT	TRBD1	TRBJ2-3	TRBV5-1	.
CASSPRVTTNTGELFF	TGTGCCAGCTCACCACGCGTGACTACGAACACCGGGGAGCTGTTTTTT	.	TRBJ2-2	TRBV18	.
CSVEAGGPSTDTQYF	TGCAGCGTTGAAGCTGGTGGGCCGTCGACAGATACGCAGTATTTT	.	TRBJ2-3	TRBV29-1	once
CASSQTGRSYGYTF	TGTGCCAGCAGCCAAACAGGGAGATCCTATGGCTACACCTTC	.	TRBJ1-2	TRBV14	.
CASNPGTSGEDEQFF	TGTGCCAGCAACCCCGGGACTAGCGGCGAGGATGAGCAGTTCTTC	TRBD2	TRBJ2-1	TRBV7-2	.
CASSLGLISGNTIYF	TGTGCCAGCAGCTTGGGGCTCATCTCTGGAAACACCATATATTTT	.	TRBJ1-3	TRBV5-6	.
CASSLGTGWGTDTQYF	TGCGCCAGCAGCTTGGGGACAGGGTGGGGCACAGATACGCAGTATTTT	TRBD1	TRBJ2-3	TRBV5-1	.
CSVGVAGLYNEQFF	TGCAGCGTTGGGGTAGCGGGGTTATACAATGAGCAGTTCTTC	TRBD2	TRBJ2-1	TRBV29-1	.
CAWSEGGGGTEAFF	TGTGCCTGGAGTGAGGGGGGAGGCGGCACTGAAGCTTTCTTT	.	TRBJ1-1	TRBV30	.
CASSLAGTADVLFYTF	TGCGCCAGCAGCTTGGCCGGGACGGCGGACGTGCTTTTCTACACCTTC	.	TRBJ1-2	TRBV5-1	.
CASKERARSTDTQYF	TGTGCCAGCAAAGAAAGGGCTCGAAGCACAGATACGCAGTATTTT	.	TRBJ2-3	TRBV2	.
CASIDTSYGYTF	TGTGCCAGCATCGACACATCCTATGGCTACACCTTC	.	TRBJ1-2	TRBV27	.
CASSDPPYEQYF	TGTGCCAGCAGTGATCCTCCCTACGAGCAGTACTTC	.	TRBJ2-7	TRBV2	.
CASSEQQSTGELFF	TGTGCCAGCAGTGAACAACAGTCCACCGGGGAGCTGTTTTTT	.	TRBJ2-2	TRBV2	once
CASSLNVVNGYTF	TGTGCCAGCAGCTTGAACGTTGTAAATGGCTACACCTTC	.	TRBJ1-2	TRBV5-3	once
CASSLGVGGRADTQYF	TGTGCCAGCAGCTTGGGCGTAGGCGGGAGGGCAGATACGCAGTATTTT	TRBD2	TRBJ2-3	TRBV5-4	.
CASSIDRMETAF	TGCGCCAGCAGCATCGACAGGATGGAGACGGCCTTC	.	TRBJ1-2	TRBV5-1	.
CASSFSDHEQYF	TGCGCCAGCAGCTTTTCGGACCACGAGCAGTACTTC	.	TRBJ2-7	TRBV5-1	.
CASSLESPGQPQHF	TGCGCCAGCAGCTTGGAAAGTCCCGGTCAGCCCCAGCATTTT	.	TRBJ1-5	TRBV5-1	.
CASSVGEVLGSPLHF	TGTGCCAGCAGCGTAGGGGAGGTATTGGGTTCACCCCTCCACTTT	.	TRBJ1-6	TRBV9	once
CASTGAGDTYEQYF	TGTGCCAGCACGGGTGCGGGAGACACCTACGAGCAGTACTTC	TRBD2	TRBJ2-7	TRBV14	.
CASSFMQGSNEQFF	TGCGCCAGCAGCTTCATGCAGGGGAGCAATGAGCAGTTCTTC	.	TRBJ2-1	TRBV5-1	.
CASSIGQGPGNTIYF	TGCGCCAGTAGTATAGGTCAGGGGCCAGGGAACACCATATATTTT	.	TRBJ1-3	TRBV19	once
CASSSQTTGELFF	TGTGCCAGCAGCTCGCAAACTACCGGGGAGCTGTTTTTT	.	TRBJ2-2	TRBV7-3	.
CASSSGRQETQYF	TGTGCCAGCAGCTCAGGAAGACAAGAGACCCAGTACTTC	.	TRBJ2-5	TRBV4-2	.
CASKRGLGETEAFF	TGTGCCAGCAAGAGGGGGCTTGGGGAAACTGAAGCTTTCTTT	TRBD1	TRBJ1-1	TRBV27	.
CASTGAGDTYEQYF	TGTGCCAGCACGGGTGCGGGAGACACCTACGAGCAGTACTTC	TRBD2	TRBJ2-7	TRBV14	.
CASSVGGETQYF	TGTGCCAGCAGCGTAGGAGGGGAGACCCAGTACTTC	.	TRBJ2-5	TRBV9	few
CASSSEPGGAGNTIYF	TGTGCCAGCAGCTCGGAGCCGGGGGGGGCTGGAAACACCATATATTTT	.	TRBJ1-3	TRBV7-6	.
CASSLVLREGTGELFF	TGTGCCAGCAGCTTGGTGCTGCGGGAGGGCACCGGGGAGCTGTTTTTT	TRBD2	TRBJ2-2	TRBV5-6	.
CASSVDTGGNTQYF	TGTGCCAGCAGCGTAGATACGGGAGGGAATACGCAGTATTTT	TRBD2	TRBJ2-3	TRBV9	.
CASSLENRATDTQYF	TGTGCCAGCAGCTTGGAAAACAGGGCCACAGATACGCAGTATTTT	.	TRBJ2-3	TRBV5-6	once
CASSPGGTGNNEQFF	TGTGCCAGCAGTCCTGGAGGTACGGGAAACAATGAGCAGTTCTTC	.	TRBJ2-1	TRBV25-1	.
CSVAVQGRDEKLFF	TGCAGCGTTGCAGTTCAGGGCCGAGACGAAAAACTGTTTTTT	.	TRBJ1-4	TRBV29-1	.
CASSIVLASGELFF	TGTGCCAGTAGTATAGTTCTAGCGTCCGGGGAGCTGTTTTTT	.	TRBJ2-2	TRBV19	.
CASSPQMDSLRWDGYTF	TGTGCCAGCAGTCCTCAAATGGACAGCCTACGATGGGATGGCTACACCTTC	.	TRBJ1-2	TRBV27	once
CASSQESWGAPGTEAFF	TGCGCCAGCAGCCAAGAGAGCTGGGGGGCGCCGGGAACTGAAGCTTTCTTT	.	TRBJ1-1	TRBV4-1	.